These 17 T cell receptor beta chains came from one sample sequenced in a study of Tregs in tolerant kidney transplant recipients. The protocol was immunoSEQ multiplex PCR, while the TCRdb copy is restricted to in-frame clones and leaves out a portion. The top ten clones hold 0.56% of a sample with more than 60,000 clones, 95% to 98% of them seen once. Sample: CD4+ T cells from blood, taken before the transplant. These TCRs come from a human donor who received a combined kidney and bone marrow transplant.

This clone was recorded once. V is TRBV19 and J is TRBJ1-2; 9 bases match TRBD1. The CDR3 is made up of 17 amino acids. The germline V gene encodes CDR1 LNHDA and CDR2 SQIVND (reference sequence). V gave up 1 base and J gave up 1 base; unmatched junction bases: 7. CDR3 region: CASSIGDRVSDNYGYTF. The CDR3 DNA follows: TGTGCCAGTAGTATAGGGGACAGGGTGTCGGATAACTATGGCTACACCTTC.

The chain uses TRBV9 and TRBJ2-3; TRBD2 agrees at 12 bases. V shed 1 base and J 2 bases; nucleotides not matched to a gene: 11. This CDR3 spans 19 amino acids. Germline CDR1 and CDR2: SGDLS and YYNGEE. The CDR3 spells CASSVTPLTSGGNTDTQYF. Written as DNA, the CDR3 is TGTGCCAGCAGCGTAACCCCCCTTACTAGCGGGGGGAACACAGATACGCAGTATTTT.

V and J are TRBV11-3 and TRBJ2-7; 7 positions agree with TRBD2. The V segment lost 3 bases and the J segment 4 bases; nucleotides outside the gene matches: 6. The CDR3 sequence is 14 residues long. Looked up from germline, CDR1 is SGHNT and CDR2 is YENEEA. The CDR3 coding sequence is TGTGCCAGCAGCTTTTTCCAGCGGGGTTACGAGCAGTACTTC. Protein: CASSFFQRGYEQYF.

Here the CDR3 reads CASSSKTANTEAFF. The CDR3 nucleotides read TGTGCCAGTAGTTCAAAGACTGCGAACACTGAAGCTTTCTTT. This rearrangement joins TRBV19 to TRBJ1-1; D is undetermined. Germline loops: CDR1 LNHDA, CDR2 SQIVND (reference sequence). This CDR3 spans 14 amino acids. V was cut by 5 bases and J by 1 base, with 11 bases left in between.

The chain joins TRBV9 to TRBJ1-2, with 12 bases that match TRBD1. Germline-derived CDR1 and CDR2 are SGDLS and YYNGEE. The CDR3 covers 17 residues. The V gene end was trimmed by 0 bases and the J gene end by 7 bases; junction bases not matched to a gene: 10. The CDR3 nucleotides are TGTGCCAGCAGCGTAGACCCGGGACAGGGGGCCCGATTTGGCTACACCTTC. Translation gives CASSVDPGQGARFGYTF. The entire variable domain, with the rest obtained from reference TRBV9 and TRBJ1-2, is as follows: DSGVTQTPKHLITATGQRVTLRCSPRSGDLSVYWYQQSLDQGLQFLIQYYNGEERAKGNILERFSAQQFPDLHSELNLSSLELGDSALYFCASSVDPGQGARFGYTFGSGTRLTVV.

The chain has TRBV25-1 and TRBJ2-3, with D possibly being TRBD2 (5 bases). Per germline, CDR1 MGHDK and CDR2 SYGVNS. With 3 bases removed from V and 4 bases from J, the gap between germline ends came to 11 bases. This CDR3 contains 14 residues. The CDR3 coding sequence is TGTGCCAGCAGTGAGGCGGGCGCGGCAGATACGCAGTATTTT. As protein: CASSEAGAADTQYF.

This chain connects TRBV5-1 to TRBJ1-6, with 8 nucleotides matching TRBD1. The CDR3 is made up of 18 amino acids. With 0 bases clipped from V and 0 bases from J, the junction kept 5 bases outside the gene matches. Germline CDR1 reads SGHRS; CDR2 reads YFSETQ. CDR3 loop: CASSLAEGQASYNSPLHF. The CDR3 coding sequence is TGCGCCAGCAGCTTGGCAGAGGGACAGGCCTCCTATAATTCACCCCTCCACTTT. Full variable domain (remainder filled in from reference TRBV5-1 and TRBJ1-6): KAGVTQTPRYLIKTRGQQVTLSCSPISGHRSVSWYQQTPGQGLQFLFEYFSETQRNKGNFPGRFSGRQFSNSRSEMNVSTLELGDSALYLCASSLAEGQASYNSPLHFGNGTRLTVT.

CDR3 bases: TGTGCCAGCAGTGAAGCCGGGACTCTAACCGGGGAGCTGTTTTTT. This encodes CASSEAGTLTGELFF. The rearrangement joins TRBV2 to TRBJ2-2; perhaps TRBD2 as D (6 bases). This CDR3 is 15 amino acids long. The germline gives CDR1 SNHLY, CDR2 FYNNEI. V was clipped by 0 bases and J by 5 bases, with 10 bases between them.

The table lists this clone with a count of one. CDR3 nucleotides: TGTGCCAGCAGCCCCACCTTAGCGGGATATAGCACAGATACGCAGTATTTT. It encodes CASSPTLAGYSTDTQYF. The gene calls are TRBV7-2 and TRBJ2-3; 8 positions agree with TRBD2. Germline V gene sequence: CDR1 SGHTA, CDR2 FQGNSA. The CDR3 spans 17 residues. J gave up 0 bases and V 5 bases, and 10 bases lay outside the gene matches.

The chain combines TRBV7-6 with TRBJ2-7; a weak D match, TRBD2 (5 bases). The germline V and J ends were trimmed by 5 bases and 9 bases, with 17 bases remaining between them. The CDR3 has 13 residues. CDR1 and CDR2 (germline): SGHVS, FNYEAQ. CDR3 amino acids: CASSPSSLRGQYF. As DNA, the CDR3 is TGTGCCAGCAGCCCTAGCTCCCTTCGGGGGCAGTACTTC.

This chain joins TRBV2 and TRBJ2-5; D is perhaps TRBD1 (5 bases). The CDR3 is 13 residues long. Looked up from germline, CDR1 is SNHLY and CDR2 is FYNNEI. V gave up 6 bases and J gave up 4 bases, with 12 bases separating them. CDR3 in amino acids: CASRDTDRETQYF. The CDR3 DNA reads TGTGCCAGCAGAGATACAGACAGAGAGACCCAGTACTTC.

The V gene is TRBV28, the J gene TRBJ1-5, with unresolved D. The germline V gene encodes CDR1 MDHEN and CDR2 SYDVKM. The CDR3 has 15 residues. The V and J ends lost 5 bases and 0 bases respectively, with 11 bases between them. CDR3 sequence: CASSPPVYSNQPQHF. CDR3 nucleotides: TGTGCCAGCAGTCCCCCTGTGTATAGCAATCAGCCCCAGCATTTT.

The V gene is TRBV7-9, the J gene TRBJ2-7; possible D gene TRBD2, 6 bases. CDR3 length equals 14 residues. CDR1 and CDR2 from the germline V gene are SEHNR and FQNEAQ (reference sequence). Trimming shortened V by 1 base and J by 4 bases, and 11 bases separated the two germline ends. The CDR3 spells CASSLGRVAYEQYF. The CDR3 nucleotides read TGTGCCAGCAGCTTAGGGAGGGTCGCGTACGAGCAGTACTTC.

This chain connects TRBV5-1 to TRBJ2-2; 11 bases map to TRBD2. The germline gives CDR1 SGHRS, CDR2 YFSETQ. The J segment lost 1 base and the V segment lost 5 bases, leaving 7 bases of the junction unmatched. This CDR3 is built from 17 residues. The chain's CDR3 is CASRRLAGGMNTGELFF. CDR3 sequence (DNA): TGCGCCAGCAGACGGCTAGCGGGGGGTATGAACACCGGGGAGCTGTTTTTT.

This clone occurred once. The J gene is TRBJ2-1, the V gene TRBV9, with 7 bases aligning to TRBD1. Looked up from germline, CDR1 is SGDLS and CDR2 is YYNGEE. CDR3 length equals 16 residues. Trimming removed 6 bases from V and 0 bases from J; junction bases left unmatched: 9. CDR3 sequence: CASTTNRGGSYNEQFF. The CDR3 nucleotides read TGTGCCAGCACCACAAACAGGGGTGGCTCCTACAATGAGCAGTTCTTC. The full variable domain, in which reference TRBV9 and TRBJ2-1 provide the parts outside the CDR3, is DSGVTQTPKHLITATGQRVTLRCSPRSGDLSVYWYQQSLDQGLQFLIQYYNGEERAKGNILERFSAQQFPDLHSELNLSSLELGDSALYFCASTTNRGGSYNEQFFGPGTRLTVL.

This clone was observed a few times. This sequence joins TRBV4-3 and TRBJ2-5, with D possibly being TRBD2 (5 bases). V lost 1 base, J lost 1 base, and 10 bases lay in between. In germline, CDR1 is LGHNA, CDR2 YSLEER. The length of the CDR3 is 15 residues. This CDR3 is CASSQVSGVQETQYF. The CDR3 DNA sequence: TGCGCCAGCAGCCAAGTATCCGGGGTCCAAGAGACCCAGTACTTC.

This clone was found once. J is TRBJ2-3 and V is TRBV27; perhaps TRBD2 as D (6 bases). From germline, CDR1 is MNHEY and CDR2 SMNVEV (reference sequence). CDR3 length equals 15 residues. V was clipped by 6 bases and J by 1 base, with 14 bases between them. CDR3: CASSLLWGGTDTQYF. In DNA form, the CDR3 reads TGTGCCAGCAGCCTTCTGTGGGGGGGCACAGATACGCAGTATTTT.